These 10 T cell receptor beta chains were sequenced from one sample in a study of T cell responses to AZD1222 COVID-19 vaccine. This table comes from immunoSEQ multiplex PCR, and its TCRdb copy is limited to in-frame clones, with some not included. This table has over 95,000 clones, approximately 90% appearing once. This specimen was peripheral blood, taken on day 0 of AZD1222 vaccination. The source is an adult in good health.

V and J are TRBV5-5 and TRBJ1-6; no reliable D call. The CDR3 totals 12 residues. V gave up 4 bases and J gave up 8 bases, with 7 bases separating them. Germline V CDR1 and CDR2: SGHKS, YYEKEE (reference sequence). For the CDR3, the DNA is TGTGCCAGCAGCCTGGTGGATTCACCCCTCCACTTT. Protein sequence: CASSLVDSPLHF.

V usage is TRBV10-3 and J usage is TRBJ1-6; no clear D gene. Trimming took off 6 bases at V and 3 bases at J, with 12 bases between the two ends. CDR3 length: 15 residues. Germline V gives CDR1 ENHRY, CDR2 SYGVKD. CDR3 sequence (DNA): TGTGCCATCAGAAAGGACCGCGGCTATAATTCACCCCTCCACTTT. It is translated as CAIRKDRGYNSPLHF.

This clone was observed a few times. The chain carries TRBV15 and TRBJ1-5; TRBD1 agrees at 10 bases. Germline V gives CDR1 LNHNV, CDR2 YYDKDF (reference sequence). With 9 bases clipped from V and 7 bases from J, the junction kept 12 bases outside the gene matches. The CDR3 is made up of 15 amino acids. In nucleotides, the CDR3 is TGTGCCACTAACCGGGACAGGGGAAAACGACAGCCCCAGCATTTT. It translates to CATNRDRGKRQPQHF.

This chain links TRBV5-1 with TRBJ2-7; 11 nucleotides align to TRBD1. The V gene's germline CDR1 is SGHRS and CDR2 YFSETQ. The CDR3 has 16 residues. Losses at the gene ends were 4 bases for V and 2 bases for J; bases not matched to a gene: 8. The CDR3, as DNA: TGCGCCAGCAGCGTAACCCGGGACAGGGGGACCTACGAGCAGTACTTC. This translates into CASSVTRDRGTYEQYF.

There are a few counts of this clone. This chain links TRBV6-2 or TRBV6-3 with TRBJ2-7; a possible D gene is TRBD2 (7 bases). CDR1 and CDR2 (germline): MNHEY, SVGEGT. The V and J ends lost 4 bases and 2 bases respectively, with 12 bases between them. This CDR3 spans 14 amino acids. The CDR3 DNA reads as TGTGCCAGCAGTTCCAAGGGGGGGCCCTACGAGCAGTACTTC. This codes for CASSSKGGPYEQYF.

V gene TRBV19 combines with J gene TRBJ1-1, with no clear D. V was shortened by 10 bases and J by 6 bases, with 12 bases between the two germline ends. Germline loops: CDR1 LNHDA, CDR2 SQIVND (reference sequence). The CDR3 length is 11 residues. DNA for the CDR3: TGTGCCACCGTCCTTGGTGCTGAAGCTTTCTTT. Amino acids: CATVLGAEAFF. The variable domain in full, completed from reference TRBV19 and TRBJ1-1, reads DGGITQSPKYLFRKEGQNVTLSCEQNLNHDAMYWYRQDPGQGLRLIYYSQIVNDFQKGDIAEGYSVSREKKESFPLTVTSAQKNPTAFYLCATVLGAEAFFGQGTRLTVV.

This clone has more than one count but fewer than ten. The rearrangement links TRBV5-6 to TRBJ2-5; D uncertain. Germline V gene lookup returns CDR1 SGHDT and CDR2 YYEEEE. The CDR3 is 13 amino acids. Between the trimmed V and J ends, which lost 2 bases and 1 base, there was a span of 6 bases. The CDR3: CASSFWTQETQYF. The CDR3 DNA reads TGTGCCAGCAGCTTCTGGACCCAAGAGACCCAGTACTTC.

The CDR3 is CSASGTVGGPQHF. DNA of the CDR3: TGCAGTGCTAGTGGGACGGTCGGTGGGCCCCAGCATTTT. The J gene is TRBJ1-5, the V gene TRBV20-1; D may be TRBD1 (5 bases). CDR3 length: 13 residues. CDR1 and CDR2 (germline): DFQATT, SNEGSKA (reference sequence). With 3 bases removed from V and 9 bases from J, the gap between germline ends came to 15 bases.

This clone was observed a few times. The CDR3: CASSPGPNHSPLHF. CDR3 coding DNA: TGTGCCAGCAGCCCGGGCCCAAACCATTCACCCCTCCACTTT. The chain links TRBV7-3 to TRBJ1-6; D is uncertain. Germline V gene lookup returns CDR1 SGHTA and CDR2 FQGTGA. The CDR3 consists of 14 residues. V was clipped by 5 bases and J by 8 bases, with 13 bases between them.

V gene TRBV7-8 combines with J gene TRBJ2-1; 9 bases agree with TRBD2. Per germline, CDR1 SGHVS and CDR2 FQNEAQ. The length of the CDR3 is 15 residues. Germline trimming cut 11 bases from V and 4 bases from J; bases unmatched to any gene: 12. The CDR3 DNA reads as TGTGCCTCCTCTGTTGCGGGAGGGAGGTACAATGAGCAGTTCTTC. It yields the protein CASSVAGGRYNEQFF.